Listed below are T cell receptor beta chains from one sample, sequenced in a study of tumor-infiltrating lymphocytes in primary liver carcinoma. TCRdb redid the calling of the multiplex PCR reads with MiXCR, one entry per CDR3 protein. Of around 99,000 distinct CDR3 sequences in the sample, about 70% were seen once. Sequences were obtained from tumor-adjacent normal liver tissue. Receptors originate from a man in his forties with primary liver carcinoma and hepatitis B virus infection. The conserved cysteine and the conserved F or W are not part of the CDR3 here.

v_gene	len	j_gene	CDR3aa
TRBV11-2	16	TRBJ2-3	ASNLATSGRAGRDTQY
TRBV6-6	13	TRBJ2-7	TSSGGRTGHYEQC
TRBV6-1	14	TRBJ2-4	VSTEARALAKNIQY
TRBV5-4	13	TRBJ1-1	VSSPGADMNTEAF
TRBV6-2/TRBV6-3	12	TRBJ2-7	ASSGDRGLYEHH
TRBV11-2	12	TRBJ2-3	AGSLEGYADTQY
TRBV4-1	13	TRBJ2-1	ASSRNGRPENEQF
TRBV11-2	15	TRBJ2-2	ASSLGFSIPNTGELF
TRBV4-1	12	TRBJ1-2	ASNQGQLNYGYT
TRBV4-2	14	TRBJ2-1	ARSVTGTSGDNEQF
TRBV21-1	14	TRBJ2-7	ASSKSIRTGVYEQY
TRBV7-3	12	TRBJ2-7	ASSLSAGAYEQY
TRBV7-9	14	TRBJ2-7	ASTSMTGTGYYEQY
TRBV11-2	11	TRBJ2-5	TSSLGLEETQY
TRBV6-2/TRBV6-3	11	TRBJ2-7	ASSSVPLYEQY
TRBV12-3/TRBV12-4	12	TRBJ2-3	ASKGVRSTDTQY
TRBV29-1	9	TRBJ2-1	SVAIYKEQF
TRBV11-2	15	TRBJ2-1	ASSRGTSGSSYNEQF
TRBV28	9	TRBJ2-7	ANSDSHEQY
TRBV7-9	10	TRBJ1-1	AGSYGTVEAF
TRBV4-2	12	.	ASSQIETRQPQY
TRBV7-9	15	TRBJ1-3	ASSSPAPLRSGNIIY